This is a list of T cell receptor beta chains from one sample in a study of blood T cell repertoires in COVID-19. Libraries were prepared by immunoSEQ multiplex PCR; TCRdb keeps only in-frame clonotypes and omits some of them. In the table there are hundreds of thousands of clones, over 75% of which are singletons. Material for sequencing was peripheral blood. The receptors originated from a woman in her sixties with COVID-19, enrolled during active disease. CDR3s include the opening cysteine and the closing phenylalanine or tryptophan. The order of the fields is V gene, CDR3 length, D gene, J gene, clone size, CDR3 protein, CDR3 DNA. D genes are given only for firm matches. The size entry is marked missing in some rows and otherwise reads once, few, many or a size class.

V: TRBV5-1; length: 15; D: -; J: TRBJ2-1; size: -; CDR3: CASSLGSVSYNEQFF; DNA: TGCGCCAGCAGCTTGGGTAGCGTCTCCTACAATGAGCAGTTCTTC
V: TRBV15; length: 16; D: -; J: TRBJ1-4; size: -; CDR3: CATSRDIPGGNEKLFF; DNA: TGTGCCACCAGCAGAGATATTCCGGGGGGGAATGAAAAACTGTTTTTT
V: TRBV6-1; length: 15; D: TRBD1; J: TRBJ1-2; size: -; CDR3: CASSENIVTGYGYTF; DNA: TGTGCCAGCAGTGAAAATATCGTGACAGGGTATGGCTACACCTTC
V: TRBV27; length: 15; D: -; J: TRBJ2-7; size: -; CDR3: CASSLRGGQYYEQYF; DNA: TGTGCCAGCAGTTTAAGGGGGGGGCAGTACTACGAGCAGTACTTC
V: TRBV4-1; length: 16; D: TRBD1; J: TRBJ1-5; size: -; CDR3: CASSPLGQGTGQPQHF; DNA: TGCGCCAGCAGCCCACTGGGACAGGGAACAGGTCAGCCCCAGCATTTT
V: TRBV15; length: 14; D: -; J: TRBJ1-4; size: -; CDR3: CATSTEGRNEKLFF; DNA: TGTGCCACCAGCACGGAGGGGAGGAATGAAAAACTGTTTTTT
V: TRBV27; length: 14; D: -; J: TRBJ1-2; size: once; CDR3: CASIRPRGNYGYTF; DNA: TGTGCCAGCATCAGGCCACGGGGGAACTATGGCTACACCTTC
V: TRBV7-9; length: 16; D: -; J: TRBJ1-2; size: -; CDR3: CASSSGIGGEAYGYTF; DNA: TGTGCCAGCAGCTCGGGGATTGGGGGGGAGGCCTATGGCTACACCTTC
V: TRBV30; length: 14; D: -; J: TRBJ2-5; size: -; CDR3: CAWSTRQGQETQYF; DNA: TGTGCCTGGAGCACAAGGCAGGGGCAAGAGACCCAGTACTTC
V: TRBV6-5; length: 15; D: -; J: TRBJ1-1; size: -; CDR3: CASSYSGGKHTEAFF; DNA: TGTGCCAGCAGTTACTCGGGGGGGAAGCACACTGAAGCTTTCTTT